Reported below is one T cell receptor beta chain. Its antigen remains unidentified. This table comes from immunoSEQ multiplex PCR, and its TCRdb copy is limited to in-frame clones, with some not included. Here the sample spans about 140,000 clones, roughly nine tenths being singletons. The sample comes from a study of T cell responses to AZD1222 COVID-19 vaccine. Across the whole study: Analyses pooled second doses at about 4 or about 12 weeks. Study-wide points: Donors were largely white British and mainly female; clonal diversity was possibly underestimated.

The ends lost 0 bases at V and 0 bases at J; junction bases unmatched: 0. This CDR3 region has 15 residues. Germline-derived CDR1 and CDR2 are MNHEY and SVGAGI. The chain is built from TRBV6-5 and TRBJ1-1; the match to TRBD1 covers 8 bases. Specimen: peripheral blood, collected on day 0 of AZD1222 vaccination. This TCR derives from an adult in good health. Here the CDR3 DNA reads TGTGCCAGCAGTTACTCGGGACAGGTGAACACTGAAGCTTTCTTT. Amino acid sequence: CASSYSGQVNTEAFF.